The clone carrying this TCR beta chain is a singleton in its sample. This specimen comes from a study of blood T cell repertoires in COVID-19. The protocol was immunoSEQ multiplex PCR, while the TCRdb copy is restricted to in-frame clones and leaves out a portion. The repertoire holds approximately 110,000 clones, with approximately 90% as singletons. This CDR3 spans 18 amino acids. From germline, CDR1 is SGHDT and CDR2 YYEEEE. With V trimmed by 3 bases and J by 7 bases, 22 bases remained unmatched. Sequencing was done on a sample of peripheral blood. The clonotype was recovered from a woman in her forties or fifties with acute or convalescent COVID-19. The chain uses TRBV5-6 and TRBJ2-7, with 7 nucleotides matching TRBD1. The CDR3 sequence is CASSSTLGGLWVRGEQYF. The CDR3 region has the DNA TGTGCCAGCAGCTCAACTTTAGGGGGCCTATGGGTAAGGGGAGAGCAGTACTTC.